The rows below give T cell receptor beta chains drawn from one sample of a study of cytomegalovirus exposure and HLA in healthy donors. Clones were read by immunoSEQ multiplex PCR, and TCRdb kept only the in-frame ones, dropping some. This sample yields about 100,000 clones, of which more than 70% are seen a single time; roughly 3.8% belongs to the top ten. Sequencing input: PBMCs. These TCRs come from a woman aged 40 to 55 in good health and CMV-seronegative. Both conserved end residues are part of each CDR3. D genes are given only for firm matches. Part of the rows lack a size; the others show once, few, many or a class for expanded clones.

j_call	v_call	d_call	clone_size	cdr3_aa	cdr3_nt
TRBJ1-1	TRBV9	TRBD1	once	CASSVVGQGTEAFF	TGTGCCAGCAGCGTAGTAGGACAGGGGACTGAAGCTTTCTTT
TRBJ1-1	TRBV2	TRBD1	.	CASSEVAGGTEAFF	TGTGCCAGCAGTGAAGTGGCAGGGGGCACTGAAGCTTTCTTT
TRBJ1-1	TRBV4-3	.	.	CASSQDRGFDTEAFF	TGCGCCAGCAGCCAAGATAGGGGGTTCGACACTGAAGCTTTCTTT
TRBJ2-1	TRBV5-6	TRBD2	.	CASSLYGLAGSYNEQFF	TGTGCCAGCAGCTTATACGGACTAGCGGGCTCCTACAATGAGCAGTTCTTC
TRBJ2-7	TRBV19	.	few	CASRTGQWPYEQYF	TGTGCCAGTAGGACCGGACAGTGGCCCTACGAGCAGTACTTC
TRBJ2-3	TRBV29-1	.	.	CSVEGGGDTQYF	TGCAGCGTGGAGGGGGGAGGGGATACGCAGTATTTT
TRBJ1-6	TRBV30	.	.	CAWTGRVTVNSPLHF	TGTGCCTGGACCGGCCGTGTGACAGTTAATTCACCCCTCCACTTT
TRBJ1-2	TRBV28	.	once	CASSSGHRIVRGYTF	TGTGCCAGCAGTTCGGGACACCGTATCGTCCGTGGCTACACCTTC
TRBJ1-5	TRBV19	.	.	CASSVAAINQPQHF	TGTGCCAGTAGTGTGGCAGCGATTAATCAGCCCCAGCATTTT
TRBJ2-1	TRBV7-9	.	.	CASSLPGVNEQFF	TGTGCCAGCAGCTTACCCGGGGTTAATGAGCAGTTCTTC
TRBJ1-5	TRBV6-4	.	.	CASSYGWTWESWPQHF	TGTGCCAGCAGCTACGGTTGGACTTGGGAATCTTGGCCCCAGCATTTT
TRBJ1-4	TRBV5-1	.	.	CASSFLSTGTGGEKLFF	TGCGCCAGCAGCTTCCTCTCTACAGGGACGGGCGGGGAAAAACTGTTTTTT
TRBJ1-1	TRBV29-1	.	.	CSVEDPAGTYTEAFF	TGCAGCGTTGAAGATCCCGCCGGGACTTACACTGAAGCTTTCTTT
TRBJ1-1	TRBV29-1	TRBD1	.	CSVDAQGLGTEAFF	TGCAGCGTCGATGCACAGGGGCTAGGCACTGAAGCTTTCTTT
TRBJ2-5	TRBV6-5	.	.	CASSRTAGEETQYF	TGTGCCAGCAGCCGTACAGCCGGGGAAGAGACCCAGTACTTC
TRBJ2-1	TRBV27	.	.	CASSLGTFTYNEQFF	TGTGCCAGCAGTTTAGGGACTTTCACCTACAATGAGCAGTTCTTC
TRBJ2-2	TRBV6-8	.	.	CASNGVNTGELFF	TGTGCCAGCAACGGGGTTAACACCGGGGAGCTGTTTTTT
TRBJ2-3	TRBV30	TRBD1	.	CAWSVGQGADTQYF	TGTGCCTGGAGTGTCGGACAGGGCGCAGATACGCAGTATTTT
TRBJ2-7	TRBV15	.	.	CATSRDPPVRSDEQYF	TGTGCCACCAGCAGAGATCCCCCTGTTCGGTCCGACGAGCAGTACTTC